This T cell receptor beta chain is drawn from a study of cytomegalovirus exposure and HLA in healthy donors. General observations from the study: In a later analysis, common viral pathogens appeared linked to several of the most significant clusters.

PCR involved 60 Vbeta and 13 Jbeta primers. In the source study's methods: A follow-up analysis tallied around 80 million unique TCR beta chains, roughly 11 million shared. Profiling relied on immunoSEQ multiplex PCR, and the TCRdb table lists in-frame clones only, not all of them. V and J calls plus clone size are reproduced from that table; the DNA served to infer D and trimming. The sample contains about 120,000 clones, approximately 8% of which appear only once. In its sample, this clone was seen a few times. Its antigen is still unknown. V lost 3 bases, J lost 4 bases, and 14 bases lay in between. This CDR3 comprises 14 residues. Germline CDR1 is SGHRS and CDR2 is YFSETQ.

The receptor was isolated from a woman in her thirties or forties in good health and CMV-seropositive. The sample was PBMCs. V usage is TRBV5-1 and J usage is TRBJ2-7, with a weak D call TRBD1 (6 bases). CDR3 in amino acids: CASSSPGTPYEQYF. The CDR3 DNA reads as TGCGCCAGCAGCTCACCCGGGACACCGTACGAGCAGTACTTC.